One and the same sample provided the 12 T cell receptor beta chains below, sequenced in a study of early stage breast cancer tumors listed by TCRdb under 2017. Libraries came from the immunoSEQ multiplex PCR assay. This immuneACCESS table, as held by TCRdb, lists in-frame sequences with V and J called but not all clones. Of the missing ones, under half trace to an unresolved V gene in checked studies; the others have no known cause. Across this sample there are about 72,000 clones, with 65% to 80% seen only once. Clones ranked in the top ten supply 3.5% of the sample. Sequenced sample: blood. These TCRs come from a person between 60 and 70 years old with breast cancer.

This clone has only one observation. The CDR3: CASSSDTTTAFF. CDR3 coding DNA: TGCGCCAGCAGTTCGGACACCACCACAGCTTTCTTT. This sequence joins TRBV10-1 and TRBJ1-1; a possible D gene is TRBD1 (5 bases). The germline gives CDR1 WNHNN, CDR2 SYGVQD (reference sequence). The CDR3 contains 12 residues. V was shortened by 5 bases and J by 10 bases, with 14 bases between the two germline ends.

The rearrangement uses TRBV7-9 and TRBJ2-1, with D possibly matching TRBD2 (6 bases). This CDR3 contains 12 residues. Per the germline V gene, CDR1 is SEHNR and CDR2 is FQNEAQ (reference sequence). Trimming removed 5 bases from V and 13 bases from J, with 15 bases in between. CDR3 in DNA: TGTGCCAGCAGCCACGGCGGGACGGCACAGTTCTTC. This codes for CASSHGGTAQFF. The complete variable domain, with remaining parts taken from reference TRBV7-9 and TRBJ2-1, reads DTGVSQNPRHKITKRGQNVTFRCDPISEHNRLYWYRQTLGQGPEFLTYFQNEAQLEKSRLLSDRFSAERPKGSFSTLEIQRTEQGDSAMYLCASSHGGTAQFFGPGTRLTVL.

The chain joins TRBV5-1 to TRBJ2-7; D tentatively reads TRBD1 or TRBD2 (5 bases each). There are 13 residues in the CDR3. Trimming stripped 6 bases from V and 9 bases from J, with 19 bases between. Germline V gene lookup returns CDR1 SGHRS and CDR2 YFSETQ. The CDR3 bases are TGCGCCAGCACCTCCGGGACCGAGGTAGGGCAGTACTTC. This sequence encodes CASTSGTEVGQYF.

CDR3 DNA sequence: TGCGCCAGCAGCCCGGGGGGCACAGATACGCAGTATTTT. Its protein product is CASSPGGTDTQYF. The chain combines TRBV4-1 with TRBJ2-3, with a tentative D call TRBD2 (6 bases). Trimming stripped 4 bases from V and 1 base from J, with 6 bases between. CDR1 MGHRA and CDR2 YSYEKL come from the germline V gene. The CDR3 is 13 residues long.

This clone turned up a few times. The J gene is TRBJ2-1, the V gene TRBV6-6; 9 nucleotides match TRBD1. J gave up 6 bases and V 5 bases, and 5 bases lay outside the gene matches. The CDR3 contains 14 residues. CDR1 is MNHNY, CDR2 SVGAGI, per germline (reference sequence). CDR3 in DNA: TGTGCCAGCAGTGGGGGGACAGGGCTCAATGAGCAGTTCTTC. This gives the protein CASSGGTGLNEQFF.

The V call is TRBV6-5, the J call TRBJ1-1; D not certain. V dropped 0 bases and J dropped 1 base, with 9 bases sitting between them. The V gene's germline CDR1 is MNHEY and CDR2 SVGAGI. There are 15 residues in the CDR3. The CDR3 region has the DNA TGTGCCAGCAGTTACTCGAAAATCCCGAACACTGAAGCTTTCTTT. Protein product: CASSYSKIPNTEAFF.

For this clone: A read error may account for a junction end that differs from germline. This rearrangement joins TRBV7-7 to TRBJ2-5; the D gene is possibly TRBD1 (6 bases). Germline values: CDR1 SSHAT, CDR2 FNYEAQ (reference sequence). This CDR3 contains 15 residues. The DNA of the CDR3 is TGTGCTAGCAGCCCCAGCCCTCAAGGGGGAGAGACCCAGTACTTC. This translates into CASSPSPQGGETQYF.

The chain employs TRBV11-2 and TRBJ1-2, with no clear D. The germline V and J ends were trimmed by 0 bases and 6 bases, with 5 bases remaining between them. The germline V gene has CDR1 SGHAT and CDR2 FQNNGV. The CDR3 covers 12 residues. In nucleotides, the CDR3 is TGTGCCAGCAGCTTAGACGGGGATGGCTACACCTTC. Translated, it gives CASSLDGDGYTF.

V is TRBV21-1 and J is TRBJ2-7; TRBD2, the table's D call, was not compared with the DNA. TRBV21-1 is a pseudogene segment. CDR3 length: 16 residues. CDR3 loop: CASSKLLPREVYEQYF. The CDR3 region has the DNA TGTGCCAGCAGCAAATTGCTCCCCAGGGAGGTCTACGAGCAGTACTTC.

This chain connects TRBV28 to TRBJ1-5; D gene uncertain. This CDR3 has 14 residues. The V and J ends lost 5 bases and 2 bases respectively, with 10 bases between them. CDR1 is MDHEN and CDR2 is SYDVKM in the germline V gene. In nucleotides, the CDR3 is TGTGCCAGCAGTACTATGGGTGGCAATCAGCCCCAGCATTTT. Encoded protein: CASSTMGGNQPQHF. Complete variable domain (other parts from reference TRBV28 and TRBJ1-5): DVKVTQSSRYLVKRTGEKVFLECVQDMDHENMFWYRQDPGLGLRLIYFSYDVKMKEKGDIPEGYSVSREKKERFSLILESASTNQTSMYLCASSTMGGNQPQHFGDGTRLSIL.

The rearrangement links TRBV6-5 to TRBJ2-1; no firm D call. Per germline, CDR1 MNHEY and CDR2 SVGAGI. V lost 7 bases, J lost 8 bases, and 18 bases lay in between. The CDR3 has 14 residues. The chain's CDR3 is CASKTPPNEDEQFF. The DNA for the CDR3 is TGTGCCAGCAAGACGCCCCCCAACGAGGATGAGCAGTTCTTC.

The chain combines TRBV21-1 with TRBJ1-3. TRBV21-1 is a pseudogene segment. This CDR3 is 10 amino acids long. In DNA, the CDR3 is TGTGCCAGCAGCGAGGACACCATATATTTT. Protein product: CASSEDTIYF.